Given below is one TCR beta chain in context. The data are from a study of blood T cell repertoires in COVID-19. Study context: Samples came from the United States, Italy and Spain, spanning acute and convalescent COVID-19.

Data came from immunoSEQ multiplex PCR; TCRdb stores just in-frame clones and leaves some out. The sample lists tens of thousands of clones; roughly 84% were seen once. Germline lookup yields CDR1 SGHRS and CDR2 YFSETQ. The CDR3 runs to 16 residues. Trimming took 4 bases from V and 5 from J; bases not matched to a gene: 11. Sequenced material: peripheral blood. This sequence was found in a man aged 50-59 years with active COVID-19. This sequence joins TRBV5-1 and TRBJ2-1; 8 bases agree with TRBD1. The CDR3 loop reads CASSRWPRQGNNEQFF. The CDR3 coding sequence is TGCGCCAGCAGCCGGTGGCCGAGACAGGGGAACAATGAGCAGTTCTTC.